The sequence of this TCR beta chain was determined in a study of post-analysis software for immune sequencing data. Prepared libraries of TCR beta cDNA carried unique molecular identifiers. TCRdb used MiXCR to reprocess the PCR reads, holding one entry per CDR3 protein. The table includes 150,000 to 200,000 distinct CDR3 sequences, roughly 35% detected once. Here the sequenced sample was blood, taken after autologous hematopoietic stem cell transplantation. This TCR derives from a girl aged 10 to 17 with multiple sclerosis.

CDR3 loop: CASSEVGVEAFF. CDR3 bases: TGTGCCAGCAGTGAAGTTGGCGTAGAGGCTTTCTTT. The chain joins TRBV2 to TRBJ1-1; no clear D. V lost 1 base and J 11 bases, leaving 11 bases between the germline ends. Germline loops: CDR1 SNHLY, CDR2 FYNNEI. The CDR3 loop spans 12 amino acids. The full variable domain, in which reference TRBV2 and TRBJ1-1 provide the parts outside the CDR3, is EPEVTQTPSHQVTQMGQEVILRCVPISNHLYFYWYRQILGQKVEFLVSFYNNEISEKSEIFDDQFSVERPDGSNFTLKIRSTKLEDSAMYFCASSEVGVEAFFGQGTRLTVV.